A single sample is the source of the 21 T cell receptor beta chains below, sequenced in a study of cytomegalovirus exposure and HLA in healthy donors. TCRdb keeps only in-frame clones here, not all; method: immunoSEQ multiplex PCR. The sample lists 250,000 to 300,000 clones; almost 90% were seen once. Material: PBMCs. The receptor source for this set is a woman aged 18 to 35 in good health and CMV-seronegative.

V is TRBV4-1 and J is TRBJ2-3; the D is unclear. Trimming stripped 2 bases from V and 4 bases from J, with 10 bases between. The CDR3 loop spans 14 amino acids. The germline V gene encodes CDR1 MGHRA and CDR2 YSYEKL. The DNA for the CDR3 is TGCGCCAGCAGCCAAAGCCACCAAGCAGATACGCAGTATTTT. Its translation is CASSQSHQADTQYF.

The chain joins TRBV21-1 to TRBJ1-2; the tabulated D call, TRBD1, remains unverified against the DNA. TRBV21-1 is termed a pseudogene. The CDR3 runs to 15 residues. This chain's CDR3 is CASSKNQTGGNGYTF. CDR3 DNA: TGTGCCAGCAGCAAAAATCAGACAGGGGGCAATGGCTACACCTTC.

This clone showed up just once. The J gene is TRBJ2-6, the V gene TRBV27; D ambiguous. The length of the CDR3 is 15 residues. Trimming pared 10 bases from V and 0 bases from J, leaving 13 bases between. Looked up from germline, CDR1 is MNHEY and CDR2 is SMNVEV (reference sequence). The CDR3 nucleotides read TGTGCCACCGGGTTTAGTCCCTCTGGGGCCAACGTCCTGACTTTC. It codes for CATGFSPSGANVLTF.

The chain links TRBV7-8 to TRBJ1-5; tentatively, D is TRBD1 (5 bases). This CDR3 comprises 16 residues. Germline loops: CDR1 SGHVS, CDR2 FQNEAQ. Trimming took off 1 base at V and 5 bases at J, with 15 bases between the two ends. The CDR3 DNA sequence: TGTGCCAGCAGCTTAGGGGGCCTATATCGGGATCAGCCCCAGCATTTT. Its translation is CASSLGGLYRDQPQHF. Filled out from reference TRBV7-8 and TRBJ1-5, the complete variable domain reads GAGVSQSPRYKVAKRGQDVALRCDPISGHVSLFWYQQALGQGPEFLTYFQNEAQLDKSGLPSDRFFAERPEGSVSTLKIQRTQQEDSAVYLCASSLGGLYRDQPQHFGDGTRLSIL.

This clone occurred once. V is TRBV10-2 and J is TRBJ1-5; D remains unclear. The germline CDR1 and CDR2 sequences are WSHSY and SAAADI. V lost 1 base, J lost 2 bases, and 12 bases lay in between. The CDR3 runs to 16 residues. The CDR3 sequence: CASSELDNWGNQPQHF. In DNA, the CDR3 is TGCGCCAGCAGTGAGTTAGACAATTGGGGCAATCAGCCCCAGCATTTT.

This chain joins TRBV4-3 and TRBJ1-3; D is possibly TRBD1 (5 bases). Germline CDR1 and CDR2: LGHNA and YSLEER. This CDR3 has 16 residues. Trimming removed 0 bases from V and 1 base from J, with 10 bases in between. The DNA of the CDR3 is TGCGCCAGCAGCCAAGATACGGAGGGGTCTGGAAACACCATATATTTT. Translated, it gives CASSQDTEGSGNTIYF.

This chain uses TRBV29-1 with TRBJ2-5; TRBD2 might be the D (5 bases). With 3 bases removed from V and 1 base from J, the gap between germline ends came to 18 bases. The CDR3 contains 16 residues. Looked up from germline, CDR1 is SQVTM and CDR2 is ANQGSEA. The CDR3 spells CSVDFAWGVVQETQYF. The CDR3 DNA reads TGCAGCGTTGATTTTGCTTGGGGAGTAGTCCAAGAGACCCAGTACTTC.

This chain joins TRBV11-2 and TRBJ1-4; possible D gene TRBD1, 5 bases. CDR3 length: 16 residues. Trimming stripped 2 bases from V and 8 bases from J, with 18 bases between. CDR1 is SGHAT, CDR2 FQNNGV, per germline. The chain's CDR3 is CASSLTPTGASEKLFF. In DNA, the CDR3 is TGTGCCAGCAGCTTAACCCCTACAGGTGCTTCAGAAAAACTGTTTTTT. The variable domain in full, with the rest retrieved from reference TRBV11-2 and TRBJ1-4, is EAGVAQSPRYKIIEKRQSVAFWCNPISGHATLYWYQQILGQGPKLLIQFQNNGVVDDSQLPKDRFSAERLKGVDSTLKIQPAKLEDSAVYLCASSLTPTGASEKLFFGSGTQLSVL.

This clone was recorded once. The rearrangement uses TRBV29-1 and TRBJ1-1, with 7 bases aligning to TRBD1. Germline V gene lookup returns CDR1 SQVTM and CDR2 ANQGSEA. CDR3 length: 13 amino acids. Trimming removed 4 bases from V and 3 bases from J; junction bases left unmatched: 5. This CDR3 reads CSVVAQGDTEAFF. As DNA, the CDR3 is TGCAGCGTTGTAGCCCAGGGGGACACTGAAGCTTTCTTT.

This clone was seen just once. Other nucleotide sequences in the sample specify the same CDR3. The V call is TRBV7-8, the J call TRBJ2-7; 8 bases map to TRBD1. Germline V gives CDR1 SGHVS, CDR2 FQNEAQ. This CDR3 is 13 amino acids long. The J segment lost 3 bases and the V segment lost 4 bases, leaving 2 bases of the junction unmatched. The CDR3 DNA sequence: TGTGCCAGCAGCTCTGACAGGGGCTACGAGCAGTACGTC. Translated, it gives CASSSDRGYEQYV.

This clone was found once. This chain connects TRBV6-6 to TRBJ2-5; the match to TRBD2 covers 10 bases. This CDR3 is 16 amino acids long. Germline CDR1 reads MNHNY; CDR2 reads SVGAGI (reference sequence). Germline trimming cut 7 bases from V and 5 bases from J; bases unmatched to any gene: 13. In DNA form, the CDR3 reads TGTGCCAGCACTGTTAGCGGGGGGCAGGTCGGGGAGACCCAGTACTTC. It translates to CASTVSGGQVGETQYF.

The V gene is TRBV16, the J gene TRBJ2-1; weak D call: TRBD2 (7 bases). Trimming took off 0 bases at V and 10 bases at J, with 16 bases between the two ends. The CDR3 runs 15 residues. In germline, CDR1 is KGHSY, CDR2 FQNENV. The CDR3 region is CASSQSIGGLREQFF. The CDR3 bases are TGTGCCAGCAGCCAATCAATCGGGGGGCTCAGGGAGCAGTTCTTC.

A remark on this clone: Other DNA sequences within the sample encode an identical CDR3. The rearrangement uses TRBV9 and TRBJ2-1, with D possibly TRBD1 on 6 matching bases. Germline V gene data show CDR1 as SGDLS and CDR2 as YYNGEE. The CDR3 covers 15 residues. The V end lost 0 bases, the J end lost 2 bases, and 9 bases lay between the germline ends. The DNA for the CDR3 is TGTGCCAGCAGCGTAGCAGGGGAACCCTACAATGAGCAGTTCTTC. Protein product: CASSVAGEPYNEQFF.

This clone was recorded once. The chain employs TRBV4-1 and TRBJ1-6, with a possible D match to TRBD1 (5 bases). This CDR3 has 15 residues. Trimming took off 1 base at V and 9 bases at J, with 13 bases between the two ends. CDR1 and CDR2 (germline): MGHRA, YSYEKL. The CDR3 coding sequence is TGCGCCAGCAGCCAAGTCCCTCCGGGACTTTCACCCCTCCACTTT. It is translated as CASSQVPPGLSPLHF.

The rearrangement joins TRBV29-1 to TRBJ2-2; TRBD1 matches 7 bases. The CDR3 spans 15 residues. Germline CDR1 reads SQVTM; CDR2 reads ANQGSEA. The junction had 9 bases not matched to a gene; V was cut back by 6 bases and J by 2 bases. CDR3 sequence reads: CSVSPGTVNTGELFF. The CDR3 bases are TGCAGCGTCAGCCCCGGGACAGTAAACACCGGGGAGCTGTTTTTT.

The chain has TRBV5-1 and TRBJ1-4, with 7 bases lining up with TRBD1. This CDR3 region has 15 residues. In germline, CDR1 is SGHRS, CDR2 YFSETQ. V shed 0 bases and J 4 bases; nucleotides not matched to a gene: 3. The CDR3 DNA reads TGCGCCAGCAGCTTGGGGGACAGAGATAATGAAAAACTGTTTTTT. The encoded protein is CASSLGDRDNEKLFF. The whole variable domain, filled in from reference TRBV5-1 and TRBJ1-4, reads KAGVTQTPRYLIKTRGQQVTLSCSPISGHRSVSWYQQTPGQGLQFLFEYFSETQRNKGNFPGRFSGRQFSNSRSEMNVSTLELGDSALYLCASSLGDRDNEKLFFGSGTQLSVL.

J is TRBJ1-1 and V is TRBV29-1; no reliable D call. This CDR3 spans 13 amino acids. With 6 bases removed from V and 1 base from J, the gap between germline ends came to 12 bases. Germline CDR1 reads SQVTM; CDR2 reads ANQGSEA. The CDR3 is CSVLSTSNTEAFF. The DNA for the CDR3 is TGCAGCGTCCTTAGTACTTCGAACACTGAAGCTTTCTTT.

The chain carries TRBV23-1 and TRBJ2-2; D might be TRBD2 (5 bases). TRBV23-1 is marked as an open reading frame, function uncertain. This CDR3 has 14 amino acids. V was clipped by 2 bases and J by 6 bases, with 10 bases between them. In DNA, the CDR3 is TGCGCCAGCAGTCAACGGGAATTGGCCGGGGAGCTGTTTTTT. Amino acids: CASSQRELAGELFF.

This clone was detected only a few times. J is TRBJ1-1 and V is TRBV28; D is uncertain. The germline V gene has CDR1 MDHEN and CDR2 SYDVKM. This CDR3 spans 11 amino acids. The germline V and J ends were trimmed by 5 bases and 2 bases, with 3 bases remaining between them. The CDR3 spells CASSGNTEAFF. As DNA, the CDR3 is TGTGCCAGCAGTGGCAACACTGAAGCTTTCTTT.

As for this clone: The sample has other DNA sequences that encode this CDR3 too. This chain links TRBV6-5 with TRBJ2-7; 11 nucleotides align to TRBD2. The CDR3 length is 15 residues. CDR1 is MNHEY, CDR2 SVGAGI, per germline. The ends lost 6 bases at V and 3 bases at J; junction bases unmatched: 7. The DNA for the CDR3 is TGTGCCAGCAGGGAGACTAGCGGGGCTTTCTACGAGCAGTACGTC. Amino acid sequence: CASRETSGAFYEQYV.

J is TRBJ2-7 and V is TRBV19, with 12 positions matching TRBD1. This CDR3 is 15 amino acids long. Germline values: CDR1 LNHDA, CDR2 SQIVND (reference sequence). Germline trimming cut 5 bases from V and 4 bases from J; bases unmatched to any gene: 6. The CDR3 DNA reads as TGTGCCAGTAGTCAACCGGGACAGGGGGCTTACGAGCAGTACTTC. Residues: CASSQPGQGAYEQYF.